Each of the 18 T cell receptor beta chains below was sequenced from the same sample in a study of tumor-infiltrating lymphocytes in primary liver carcinoma. DNA and RNA were both co-extracted from about 19-30 mg of bulk tissue that had not been sorted. TCR beta cDNA was reverse-transcribed from about 500 ng of total RNA. The reaction used a constant-region primer and ProtoScript II reverse transcriptase. Investigators got TCR beta libraries out of three nested multiplex PCR rounds, done with slightly modified ARM-PCR. The two initial PCR rounds, roughly 11 cycles each, used TRBV1-TRBV30 forward and C-beta reverse primers. TCRdb independently ran MiXCR on the multiplex PCR reads; one entry per CDR3 protein. The table lists 75,000 to 90,000 distinct CDR3 sequences, approximately 70% of them singletons, with roughly 19% in the top ten. Source material: liver tumor tissue from sampling region 1. Sample subset: tumor region T1, superior pole. Source of these receptors: a man in his forties or fifties with primary liver carcinoma and hepatitis B virus infection.

Remarks on this clonotype: The conserved closing phenylalanine or tryptophan is absent in this CDR3, likely reflecting a read error. V usage is TRBV5-1 and J usage is TRBJ2-7; 10 nucleotides line up with TRBD1. The CDR3 is 13 residues long. Per the germline V gene, CDR1 is SGHRS and CDR2 is YFSETQ. The CDR3 DNA reads as TGCGCCAGCAACCGGGACAGGGGCTACAAGCAGTACTAC. It encodes CASNRDRGYKQYY.

This clonotype is categorized as medium-sized (0.01 to 0.1%). The J gene is TRBJ1-2, the V gene TRBV6-1; weak D call: TRBD1 (5 bases). Germline V CDR1 and CDR2: MNHNS, SASEGT. CDR3 length: 15 amino acids. The V end lost 7 bases, the J end lost 8 bases, and 23 bases lay between the germline ends. The CDR3 nucleotides are TGTGCCAGCACCGAACCGGGACCGACGCGGGAAGGCTACACCTTC. Encoded protein: CASTEPGPTREGYTF.

Turning to this clonotype: This may be a read error, as it is one base from a much larger clone. As the CDR3 is not closed by the conserved phenylalanine or tryptophan, this likely results from a read error. V and J are TRBV11-2 and TRBJ2-2; no definite D call. Germline V gives CDR1 SGHAT, CDR2 FQNNGV. The CDR3 is made up of 14 amino acids. Trimming pared 5 bases from V and 3 bases from J, leaving 10 bases between. CDR3 coding DNA: TGTGCCAGCAGCACAGACTCGGACACCGGGGAGCTGTTTCTT. Translation gives CASSTDSDTGELFL.

The chain recombines TRBV12-3 or TRBV12-4 with TRBJ2-3; D is possibly TRBD1 or TRBD2 (6 bases each). With 4 bases removed from V and 3 bases from J, the gap between germline ends came to 26 bases. The CDR3 extends over 19 amino acids. The CDR3 coding sequence is TGTGCCAGCAGTTCCCCTGGACAGTTCTCAGGAGGGCGAACAGATACGCAGTATTTT. Its translation is CASSSPGQFSGGRTDTQYF.

Details on this clonotype: A read error is likely, as this CDR3 ends without the conserved phenylalanine or tryptophan. The rearrangement joins TRBV10-3 to TRBJ1-1; D is unclear. V shed 4 bases and J shed 6 bases, with 15 bases lying between them. This CDR3 contains 14 residues. Per the germline V gene, CDR1 is ENHRY and CDR2 is SYGVKD. The CDR3 DNA follows: TGTGCCATCAGTGTTCGAAGGGCCGGGGCTGAAGCTTTCATT. Amino acids: CAISVRRAGAEAFI.

On this clonotype itself: The junction differs from germline at one of its ends, possibly a read error. The chain has TRBV5-1 and TRBJ2-1; the D is unclear. Germline CDR1 SGHRS, CDR2 YFSETQ. This CDR3 contains 15 residues. CDR3 bases: TGCGCCAGCAGCTCCGATGTGAGCTCCTACAAAGAGCAGTTCTTC. It yields the protein CASSSDVSSYKEQFF.

This clonotype was seen repeatedly, ten times or more. The chain carries TRBV20-1 and TRBJ2-7; weak D call: TRBD1 (5 bases). Deletions cut 5 bases from V and 7 bases from J, with 15 bases between. In germline, CDR1 is DFQATT, CDR2 SNEGSKA (reference sequence). The CDR3 consists of 12 residues. CDR3 region: CSAPQGIREQYF. CDR3 DNA: TGCAGTGCTCCCCAGGGTATAAGGGAGCAGTACTTC.

This clonotype was seen only a few times. The chain recombines TRBV7-3 with TRBJ1-2; 9 nucleotides align to TRBD1. This CDR3 has 13 amino acids. Per germline, CDR1 SGHTA and CDR2 FQGTGA. With 5 bases clipped from V and 7 bases from J, the junction kept 5 bases outside the gene matches. DNA for the CDR3: TGTGCCAGCAGCCTGGACAGGGGCAGTGGCTACACCTTC. Its protein is CASSLDRGSGYTF.

As regards this clonotype: At one of its ends the junction is not consistent with the germline gene, which may arise from a read error. The chain couples TRBV4-1 to TRBJ2-7; 8 bases match TRBD1. The CDR3 totals 15 residues. Per the germline V gene, CDR1 is MGHRA and CDR2 is YSYEKL. The CDR3 region is CTSSQEGDRRYDQYF. CDR3 bases: TGCACCAGCAGCCAAGAAGGGGACAGGCGCTACGATCAGTACTTC.

In this sample, this clonotype turned up once. The chain uses TRBV11-2 and TRBJ1-2; D gene unclear. Trimming cost V 4 bases and J 8 bases, with 14 bases left between them. CDR1 and CDR2 (germline): SGHAT, FQNNGV. This CDR3 has 13 amino acids. The CDR3 sequence is CASSSGYDHGYTF. CDR3 DNA: TGTGCCAGCAGCTCGGGCTATGACCACGGCTACACCTTC.

As to this clonotype: No conserved phenylalanine or tryptophan ends this CDR3, so it is likely a read error. This chain joins TRBV7-9 and TRBJ1-1, with 8 bases lining up with TRBD1. CDR1 is SEHNR and CDR2 is FQNEAQ in the germline V gene (reference sequence). The CDR3 contains 14 residues. The CDR3 loop reads CASSFGQGNTEAFS. CDR3 bases: TGTGCAAGCAGCTTCGGACAGGGGAACACTGAAGCTTTCTCT.

The V and J genes are TRBV11-2 and TRBJ2-7; D is ambiguous. The germline CDR1 and CDR2 sequences are SGHAT and FQNNGV. The CDR3 has 13 amino acids. This chain's CDR3 is CTCSLERCAEQYF. CDR3 in DNA: TGTACCTGCAGCTTAGAAAGGTGCGCCGAGCAGTACTTC.

This chain links TRBV4-1 with TRBJ2-3; D gene ambiguous. V lost 6 bases and J 2 bases, leaving 21 bases between the germline ends. The germline CDR1 and CDR2 sequences are MGHRA and YSYEKL. This CDR3 spans 17 amino acids. This CDR3 reads CASSRAIVSSNTDTQYF. In nucleotides, the CDR3 is TGCGCCAGCAGTCGGGCTATCGTGAGCTCAAACACAGATACGCAGTATTTT.

A word on this clonotype: Germline and junction disagree at one end, which may indicate a read error. This chain uses TRBV29-1 with TRBJ2-2, with D perhaps assigned TRBD1 or TRBD2 (6 bases each). This CDR3 is 14 amino acids long. CDR1 is SQVTM, CDR2 ANQGSEA, per germline. DNA of the CDR3: TGCAGCGTTGAGTCCAGGCGGGACACCTGGGAGCTGCTTTTT. This codes for CSVESRRDTWELLF.

Of note for this clonotype: The CDR3 carries no conserved terminal phenylalanine or tryptophan, so it likely arises from a read error. The J gene is TRBJ2-1, the V gene TRBV6-2 or TRBV6-3; 9 bases align to TRBD2. The germline V gene has CDR1 MNHEY and CDR2 SVGEGT. The CDR3 length is 14 residues. The CDR3 nucleotides are TGTACCGTCGGGACTAGCTGGGCCTACAACGAGCAGTTCTTA. Translated, it gives CTVGTSWAYNEQFL.

The sample holds many counts of this clonotype. The V call is TRBV2, the J call TRBJ2-7, with 9 bases aligning to TRBD2. The V gene end was trimmed by 3 bases and the J gene end by 0 bases; junction bases not matched to a gene: 6. This CDR3 is 16 amino acids long. The germline CDR1 and CDR2 sequences are SNHLY and FYNNEI. CDR3 sequence reads: CASSEGTSGFSYEQYF. The CDR3 DNA sequence: TGTGCCAGCAGTGAGGGTACTAGCGGGTTCTCCTACGAGCAGTACTTC.

A note on this clonotype: One end of the junction fails to match germline, which may point to a read error. This chain links TRBV6-1 with TRBJ1-2, with a possible D match to TRBD1 (5 bases). CDR1 is MNHNS and CDR2 is SASEGT in the germline V gene. This CDR3 comprises 13 residues. The CDR3 bases are TGTGCCAGCAGCCGACAGCGAGACTATGGCTACACATTC. Protein product: CASSRQRDYGYTF.

The CDR3 reads CVIPDWKSNQPQHF. The DNA of the CDR3 is TGTGTCATTCCCGACTGGAAAAGCAATCAGCCCCAGCATTTT. The chain carries TRBV10-3 and TRBJ1-5; D uncertain. The CDR3 runs to 14 residues. Looked up from germline, CDR1 is ENHRY and CDR2 is SYGVKD.